The 4 T cell receptor beta chains given below trace back to one sample, sequenced in a study of T cells in Graves' hyperthyroidism and ophthalmopathy. Amplification of TCR beta CDR3 regions was performed using RNA transcripts as template. The HTBI set primed first-round TCR CDR3 RT-PCR. TCRdb ran MiXCR on the multiplex PCR reads and lists one entry per CDR3 protein. The profile shows about 480,000 distinct CDR3 sequences, 20% to 25% of them singletons. The sample consisted of blood. The receptors here all came from a woman aged 70-85 years with Graves' ophthalmopathy.

This clonotype was seen only a few times. This chain joins TRBV3-1 and TRBJ1-3; 7 bases match TRBD1. Per the germline V gene, CDR1 is LGHDT and CDR2 is YNNKEL (reference sequence). This CDR3 region has 16 residues. J was trimmed by 2 bases and V by 3 bases; bases with no gene match: 7. CDR3 bases: TGTGCCAGCAGCCACGGAACCGGGACAGCTGGAAACACCATATATTTT. It specifies CASSHGTGTAGNTIYF.

This chain links TRBV10-3 with TRBJ1-1, with D unclear. The V end lost 6 bases, the J end lost 5 bases, and 16 bases lay between the germline ends. The CDR3 has 14 amino acids. Per the germline V gene, CDR1 is ENHRY and CDR2 is SYGVKD. In nucleotides, the CDR3 is TGTGCCATCAGCGGTTCGTTACTCGGAACTGAAGCTTTCTTT. This sequence encodes CAISGSLLGTEAFF.

The chain is built from TRBV7-2 and TRBJ2-1, with a tentative D call TRBD2 (6 bases). The CDR3 runs 18 residues. Trimming shortened V by 10 bases and J by 1 base, and 26 bases separated the two germline ends. The germline V gene encodes CDR1 SGHTA and CDR2 FQGNSA. CDR3 protein: CAIRNGGRVAGSYNEQFF. The CDR3 coding sequence is TGTGCCATCCGAAACGGGGGAAGAGTCGCAGGATCCTACAATGAGCAGTTCTTC.

This chain joins TRBV4-3 and TRBJ2-7; D is perhaps TRBD2 (6 bases). Trimming pared 1 base from V and 2 bases from J, leaving 15 bases between. The CDR3 is 16 amino acids. The germline V gene has CDR1 LGHNA and CDR2 YSLEER. CDR3 in amino acids: CASSQVGGTGTYEQYF. In DNA form, the CDR3 reads TGCGCCAGCAGCCAAGTCGGAGGGACGGGGACCTACGAGCAGTACTTC.